One and the same sample provided the 29 T cell receptor beta chains below, sequenced in a study of tumor-infiltrating lymphocytes in primary liver carcinoma. Unsorted whole blood supplied the RNA, and germline DNA was extracted too. Total RNA (around 0.45 ug) served as template for TCR beta cDNA synthesis primed by a constant-region primer. Three rounds of nested multiplex PCR with slightly modified ARM-PCR produced TCR beta libraries. TRBV1-TRBV30 forward primers and a C-beta reverse primer were used in the first two PCR rounds, which each ran for approximately 11 cycles. TCRdb re-called the multiplex PCR reads with MiXCR, one entry per CDR3 protein. The table shows fewer than 400,000 distinct CDR3 sequences, with roughly 60% occurring only once. Sequenced sample: peripheral blood. The receptors were sampled from a man aged 35 to 55 with primary liver carcinoma and hepatitis B virus infection.

About this clonotype: Relative to the germline gene, one junction end is altered; a read error may explain this. This chain uses TRBV10-3 with TRBJ2-7, with 8 bases that match TRBD1. The CDR3 totals 14 residues. Germline V gene lookup returns CDR1 ENHRY and CDR2 SYGVKD. The CDR3 nucleotides are TGTACCATCAGTGAGCTTGACAGGGGATACGAGCAGTACTTC. Translation gives CTISELDRGYEQYF.

This clonotype was counted only a few times. The chain is built from TRBV5-1 and TRBJ1-4; 7 nucleotides align to TRBD1. The CDR3 covers 13 residues. The V segment lost 2 bases and the J segment 7 bases; nucleotides outside the gene matches: 2. Germline V CDR1 and CDR2: SGHRS, YFSETQ. This chain's CDR3 is CASSLGGLEKLFF. CDR3 coding DNA: TGCGCCAGCAGCTTAGGGGGCCTTGAAAAACTGTTTTTT.

As for this clonotype: The germline gene is not matched at one end of the junction; a read error may be the cause. The chain links TRBV28 to TRBJ1-1; 9 positions agree with TRBD1. The germline V gene encodes CDR1 MDHEN and CDR2 SYDVKM. The CDR3 covers 14 residues. The CDR3 reads CTNSLDRGVTEGFF. For the CDR3, the DNA is TGTACCAACAGTCTGGACAGGGGAGTAACTGAAGGTTTCTTT.

This clonotype came up many times. This CDR3 reads CASSLENIQYF. The CDR3 DNA sequence: TGTGCCAGCAGCCTTGAAAACATTCAGTACTTC. V usage is TRBV11-2 and J usage is TRBJ2-4; the D is unclear. V dropped 5 bases and J dropped 5 bases, with 4 bases sitting between them. This CDR3 has 11 amino acids. Germline V lookup: CDR1 SGHAT, CDR2 FQNNGV.

In the case of this clonotype: Given the absence of the conserved phenylalanine or tryptophan at the CDR3 end, a read error is likely. The V gene is TRBV6-1, the J gene TRBJ1-5, with D hard to call. The germline V gene encodes CDR1 MNHNS and CDR2 SASEGT. The CDR3 has 14 amino acids. The CDR3, as DNA: TGTGTCAGCACTCAAAGTAGTAGCAATCAGCCCCAGCATTTG. It codes for CVSTQSSSNQPQHL.

As regards this clonotype: A read error may be the cause here, since a much bigger clone is one base away. V and J are TRBV12-3 or TRBV12-4 and TRBJ1-1, with D hard to call. The CDR3 totals 14 residues. Here the CDR3 DNA reads TGTGCCAGCAGCTTAAAGGGCTTTGGCACTGAAGATTTCTTT. Residues: CASSLKGFGTEDFF.

As for this clonotype: A junction end diverges from the germline sequence, so it may reflect a read error. CDR3 bases: TGTGTCAGCAGTCTCCGGAAGAACAAAAACACTCAGTACTTC. Translated, it gives CVSSLRKNKNTQYF. J is TRBJ2-4 and V is TRBV12-3 or TRBV12-4; no clear D gene. This CDR3 is built from 14 residues.

V gene TRBV10-3 combines with J gene TRBJ2-7; the D gene is possibly TRBD2 (5 bases). The V end lost 0 bases, the J end lost 2 bases, and 23 bases lay between the germline ends. Germline V gene data show CDR1 as ENHRY and CDR2 as SYGVKD. CDR3 length: 19 amino acids. The CDR3 region is CAISESISLRTEETYEQYF. In DNA, the CDR3 is TGTGCCATCAGTGAGTCGATATCTCTCCGGACTGAAGAAACCTACGAGCAGTACTTC.

This clonotype was seen at least ten times. The chain combines TRBV12-3 or TRBV12-4 with TRBJ2-2; the D is unclear. V gave up 3 bases and J gave up 5 bases, with 7 bases separating them. The CDR3 has 13 amino acids. As DNA, the CDR3 is TGTGCCAGCAGTTTTACCCGGACCGGGGAGCTGTTTTTT. It specifies CASSFTRTGELFF.

This clonotype was counted once. This sequence joins TRBV11-1 and TRBJ2-1; 7 bases map to TRBD1. Trimming cost V 6 bases and J 7 bases; bases outside gene matches: 6. Germline assignment: CDR1 SGHAT and CDR2 FQDESV (reference sequence). This CDR3 contains 13 residues. The CDR3 nucleotides are TGTGCCAGCAGTTCACAGGGGCGGAATGAGCAGTTCTTC. As protein: CASSSQGRNEQFF.

A remark on this clonotype: This could be a read error, since a much larger clone is one nucleotide away. The rearrangement joins TRBV6-2 or TRBV6-3 to TRBJ2-7; tentative D call: TRBD2 (6 bases). The CDR3 totals 13 residues. Trimming cost V 9 bases and J 3 bases, with 15 bases left between them. Germline V CDR1 and CDR2: MNHEY, SVGEGT. CDR3 loop: CASRDLRLYEQYF. The CDR3 region has the DNA TGTGCCAGTCGGGACTTACGACTCTACGAGCAGTACTTC.

Only one count was recorded for this clonotype. A junction boundary mismatches the germline segment, possibly from a read error. This chain joins TRBV11-1 and TRBJ2-3; 8 nucleotides match TRBD1. The CDR3 contains 15 residues. Per the germline V gene, CDR1 is SGHAT and CDR2 is FQDESV (reference sequence). Here the CDR3 reads CASSSRGQGDDTLYF. The CDR3 region has the DNA TGTGCCAGCAGCTCCAGGGGGCAGGGTGATGATACGCTGTATTTT.

Remarks on this clonotype: A much larger clone sits a single nucleotide away, making a read error possible. The chain combines TRBV29-1 with TRBJ1-1, with 7 bases lining up with TRBD1. The CDR3 consists of 13 residues. Germline V CDR1 and CDR2: SQVTM, ANQGSEA. Losses at the gene ends were 5 bases for V and 7 bases for J; bases not matched to a gene: 10. The CDR3 loop reads CSVIDRVYIEAFF. CDR3 DNA sequence: TGCAGCGTTATCGACAGGGTGTATATTGAAGCTTTCTTT.

Regarding this clonotype: A much larger clone differs from this one at a single base, so this may be a read error. The chain recombines TRBV6-5 with TRBJ2-3; TRBD2 matches 10 bases. The CDR3 is 16 amino acids. The V gene's germline CDR1 is MNHEY and CDR2 SVGAGI. The CDR3 loop is CAGSYGGTSGTDTQYF. CDR3 DNA sequence: TGTGCCGGCAGTTACGGGGGGACTAGCGGCACAGATACGCAGTATTTT.

On this clonotype itself: A much larger clone lies a single base off, so this may be a read error. The chain employs TRBV12-3 or TRBV12-4 and TRBJ1-4; no clear D. The CDR3 is made up of 16 amino acids. V lost 3 bases and J lost 2, with 13 bases in between. CDR3: CASSFQERPTNEKLFF. As DNA, the CDR3 is TGTGCCAGCAGTTTTCAAGAGCGGCCGACTAATGAAAAACTGTTTTTT.

Worth noting for this clonotype: A read error may explain this, as a much larger clone is one base away. The chain is built from TRBV5-5 and TRBJ2-6; D unresolved. Germline V gives CDR1 SGHKS, CDR2 YYEKEE (reference sequence). This CDR3 has 16 residues. The CDR3 here is CTSSSGPFSGANVLTF. In DNA, the CDR3 is TGTACCAGCAGCTCTGGACCGTTCTCTGGGGCCAACGTCCTGACTTTC. Together with reference TRBV5-5 and TRBJ2-6, the CDR3 gives the full variable domain: DAGVTQSPTHLIKTRGQQVTLRCSPISGHKSVSWYQQVLGQGPQFIFQYYEKEERGRGNFPDRFSARQFPNYSSELNVNALLLGDSALYLCTSSSGPFSGANVLTFGAGSRLTVL.

A word on this clonotype: A much larger clone differs from this one at a single base, so this may be a read error. The genes are TRBV4-1 and TRBJ2-1, with a possible D match to TRBD2 (6 bases). The CDR3 runs to 15 residues. V was clipped by 1 base and J by 0 bases, with 7 bases between them. Looked up from germline, CDR1 is MGHRA and CDR2 is YSYEKL. The DNA for the CDR3 is TGCGCCAGCAGCCAAGTCGGGGGCTCCTACAATGAGCAGTTCTTC. This sequence encodes CASSQVGGSYNEQFF.

The rearrangement links TRBV11-2 to TRBJ2-5; TRBD1 agrees at 7 bases. The CDR3 has 17 residues. The germline CDR1 and CDR2 sequences are SGHAT and FQNNGV. V was pared by 3 bases and J by 4 bases, with 14 bases of the junction left unmatched. DNA of the CDR3: TGTGCCAGCAGCTTGGGACAGTCAACAGGGTCTCTAGAGACCCAGTACTTC. This sequence encodes CASSLGQSTGSLETQYF.

This sequence joins TRBV6-2 or TRBV6-3 and TRBJ2-7, with a weak D call TRBD2 (7 bases). Per the germline V gene, CDR1 is MNHEY and CDR2 is SVGEGT. The CDR3 spans 15 residues. CDR3 sequence reads: CARGARGALVHEQYF. CDR3 DNA sequence: TGTGCGAGAGGCGCCCGGGGGGCCCTCGTCCACGAGCAGTACTTC.

This clonotype showed up many times. The rearrangement uses TRBV6-5 and TRBJ1-2; D gene ambiguous. Germline lookup yields CDR1 MNHEY and CDR2 SVGAGI. V was trimmed by 2 bases and J by 7 bases, leaving 17 bases between them. This CDR3 is built from 15 residues. The DNA of the CDR3 is TGTGCCAGCAGTTACAGCAGTACAGTAGGGTCTGGCTACACCTTC. Encoded protein: CASSYSSTVGSGYTF.

This clonotype was seen ten or more times. J is TRBJ2-4 and V is TRBV6-5, with D perhaps being TRBD1 or TRBD2 (5 bases each). V was shortened by 8 bases and J by 7 bases, with 18 bases between the two germline ends. Germline CDR1 reads MNHEY; CDR2 reads SVGAGI. The CDR3 loop spans 14 amino acids. CDR3 DNA sequence: TGTGCCAGCTCGGTGGGGACGACGGGGAACATTCAGTACTTC. It codes for CASSVGTTGNIQYF.

The gene calls are TRBV10-3 and TRBJ2-7; maybe TRBD2 (7 bases). Looked up from germline, CDR1 is ENHRY and CDR2 is SYGVKD. The CDR3 runs 14 residues. V lost 11 bases, J lost 5 bases, and 22 bases lay in between. CDR3: CASRGGGGPHEQYF. The DNA for the CDR3 is TGTGCCTCTAGAGGGGGGGGAGGGCCCCACGAGCAGTACTTC.

This rearrangement joins TRBV5-1 to TRBJ2-5; 8 bases line up with TRBD2. This CDR3 has 15 residues. With 8 bases clipped from V and 2 bases from J, the junction kept 11 bases outside the gene matches. Germline V gives CDR1 SGHRS, CDR2 YFSETQ. The CDR3 sequence: CASSPNSGNQETQYF. The CDR3 region has the DNA TGCGCCAGTAGTCCGAATAGCGGGAATCAAGAGACCCAGTACTTC. The full variable domain, rest sourced from reference TRBV5-1 and TRBJ2-5, is KAGVTQTPRYLIKTRGQQVTLSCSPISGHRSVSWYQQTPGQGLQFLFEYFSETQRNKGNFPGRFSGRQFSNSRSEMNVSTLELGDSALYLCASSPNSGNQETQYFGPGTRLLVL.

A word on this clonotype: One junction end does not reproduce the germline sequence, and a read error may be involved. The chain combines TRBV2 with TRBJ1-5; D is perhaps TRBD1 (6 bases). The CDR3 is 16 amino acids. From germline, CDR1 is SNHLY and CDR2 FYNNEI. CDR3 loop: CASIEEQGSANQPQHF. The CDR3 coding sequence is TGTGCCAGCATTGAAGAACAGGGAAGCGCCAATCAGCCCCAGCATTTT.

This rearrangement joins TRBV5-1 to TRBJ2-7; 7 nucleotides match TRBD1. There are 15 residues in the CDR3. The junction had 9 bases not matched to a gene; V was cut back by 0 bases and J by 6 bases. CDR1 SGHRS and CDR2 YFSETQ come from the germline V gene. CDR3 sequence: CASSLAVTGQAEQYF. The DNA of the CDR3 is TGCGCCAGCAGCTTGGCCGTGACAGGACAGGCCGAGCAGTACTTC.

This clonotype has just a few counts. The V call is TRBV5-5, the J call TRBJ2-7; tentatively, D is TRBD1 (6 bases). With 2 bases removed from V and 3 bases from J, the gap between germline ends came to 12 bases. The germline CDR1 and CDR2 sequences are SGHKS and YYEKEE (reference sequence). The CDR3 sequence is 14 residues long. The CDR3 here is CASSFGDTLYEQYF. CDR3 DNA sequence: TGTGCCAGCAGCTTTGGGGACACCCTCTACGAGCAGTACTTC.

Turning to this clonotype: One base away lies a much larger clone, so this may be a sequencing read error. V usage is TRBV29-1 and J usage is TRBJ2-1; D remains unclear. CDR3 length equals 15 residues. Germline V gives CDR1 SQVTM, CDR2 ANQGSEA. CDR3 coding DNA: TGCGGCGTTGCCGGCGGTCAGAGCTCCTACAATGAGCAGTTCTTC. It yields the protein CGVAGGQSSYNEQFF.

This clonotype was counted a few times. This chain uses TRBV6-1 with TRBJ2-3; 8 bases fit TRBD2. The germline V gene has CDR1 MNHNS and CDR2 SASEGT. V lost 1 base, J lost 4 bases, and 10 bases stayed unmatched. The CDR3 has 17 residues. The DNA for the CDR3 is TGTGCCAGCAGTGAAGTAGGAGCGGGAGTCGTCCCAGATACGCAGTATTTT. Encoded protein: CASSEVGAGVVPDTQYF.

The chain carries TRBV11-2 and TRBJ1-5; TRBD1 might be the D (5 bases). CDR1 and CDR2 (germline): SGHAT, FQNNGV. This CDR3 comprises 15 residues. Trimming took off 0 bases at V and 12 bases at J, with 18 bases between the two ends. The CDR3 nucleotides are TGTGCCAGCAGCTTAGAGGGCAGGGAGGATCCGCTCCAGCATTTT. It translates to CASSLEGREDPLQHF. The variable domain in full, completed from reference TRBV11-2 and TRBJ1-5, reads EAGVAQSPRYKIIEKRQSVAFWCNPISGHATLYWYQQILGQGPKLLIQFQNNGVVDDSQLPKDRFSAERLKGVDSTLKIQPAKLEDSAVYLCASSLEGREDPLQHFGDGTRLSIL.